This is a list of T cell receptor beta chains from one sample in a study of OX40 agonist ivuxolimab in advanced cancers. Sequencing used immunoSEQ multiplex PCR; TCRdb keeps in-frame clones, though not all of them. The table includes about 62,000 clones, over 70% detected once. The material sequenced was CD4+ or CD8+ T cells sorted from blood, taken in a trial of the OX40 agonist ivuxolimab. Receptor source: an adult with an advanced solid tumor such as melanoma, head and neck, liver or kidney cancer. Both conserved end residues are part of each CDR3. The D gene is left open where the match is weak. Clone size is given for some rows only: seen once, a few or many times, or a class if the clone is expanded.

d_call: .; clone_size: .; v_call: TRBV9; j_call: TRBJ1-6; cdr3_nt: TGTGCCAGCAGCGTAGAAGGGACACTTAATAATTCACCCCTCCACTTT; cdr3_aa: CASSVEGTLNNSPLHF
d_call: .; clone_size: once; v_call: TRBV30; j_call: TRBJ2-1; cdr3_nt: TGTGCCTGGAGTGTCGGGGGCAGGGAGGTCAATGAGCAGTTCTTC; cdr3_aa: CAWSVGGREVNEQFF
d_call: .; clone_size: .; v_call: TRBV10-3; j_call: TRBJ2-7; cdr3_nt: TGTGCCAGCGGACTCCGGGACCAAGGGACAATCTACGAGCAGTACTTC; cdr3_aa: CASGLRDQGTIYEQYF
d_call: TRBD2; clone_size: few; v_call: TRBV14; j_call: TRBJ2-1; cdr3_nt: TGTGCCAGCCGAATGGGACTAGCGGGAGATGAGCAGTTCTTC; cdr3_aa: CASRMGLAGDEQFF
d_call: .; clone_size: .; v_call: TRBV10-2; j_call: TRBJ2-4; cdr3_nt: TGCGCCAGCAGTGAGTCGATGGGGGCCGTAAACATTCAGTACTTC; cdr3_aa: CASSESMGAVNIQYF
d_call: .; clone_size: few; v_call: TRBV30; j_call: TRBJ2-7; cdr3_nt: TGTGCCTGGAGTGTACTACAGAGCTCCTACGAGCAGTACTTC; cdr3_aa: CAWSVLQSSYEQYF
d_call: TRBD1; clone_size: once; v_call: TRBV7-9; j_call: TRBJ2-2; cdr3_nt: TGTGCCAGCAGACCTAGGACAGGGGAGGCCGGGGAGCTGTTTTTT; cdr3_aa: CASRPRTGEAGELFF
d_call: TRBD2; clone_size: .; v_call: TRBV25-1; j_call: TRBJ2-1; cdr3_nt: TGTGCCAGTCGACTAGCGGGGGGCCCGGGTGAGCAGTTCTTC; cdr3_aa: CASRLAGGPGEQFF
d_call: TRBD1; clone_size: .; v_call: TRBV7-2; j_call: TRBJ2-4; cdr3_nt: TGTGCCAGCAGCCCGAGGACAGGGGGAACCAAAAACATTCAGTACTTC; cdr3_aa: CASSPRTGGTKNIQYF
d_call: .; clone_size: .; v_call: TRBV7-9; j_call: TRBJ2-7; cdr3_nt: TGTGCCAGCCACTCCGACTCCTACGAGCAGTACTTC; cdr3_aa: CASHSDSYEQYF
d_call: .; clone_size: once; v_call: TRBV27; j_call: TRBJ2-3; cdr3_nt: TGTGCCAGCAGTTTAAAGTTTTCGGGACTGGGACGAAACACAGATACGCAGTATTTT; cdr3_aa: CASSLKFSGLGRNTDTQYF
d_call: TRBD1; clone_size: once; v_call: TRBV10-2; j_call: TRBJ1-6; cdr3_nt: TGCGCCAGCAGCATCTCAGGGGGATCCTATAATTCACCCCTCCACTTT; cdr3_aa: CASSISGGSYNSPLHF
d_call: .; clone_size: .; v_call: TRBV4-1; j_call: TRBJ1-4; cdr3_nt: TGCGCCAGCAGCCAAGACTTTGGTGAAAAACTGTTTTTT; cdr3_aa: CASSQDFGEKLFF
d_call: .; clone_size: .; v_call: TRBV19; j_call: TRBJ1-5; cdr3_nt: TGTGCCAGTAGTATGGGGGGGGGTCAGCCCCAGCATTTT; cdr3_aa: CASSMGGGQPQHF
d_call: .; clone_size: .; v_call: TRBV10-2; j_call: TRBJ1-4; cdr3_nt: TGCGCCAGCAGGTCCCAGATTAATGAAAAACTGTTTTTT; cdr3_aa: CASRSQINEKLFF
d_call: .; clone_size: .; v_call: TRBV7-2; j_call: TRBJ1-2; cdr3_nt: TGTGCCAGCAGCTTAGACAGGCATGGCTACACCTTC; cdr3_aa: CASSLDRHGYTF
d_call: .; clone_size: .; v_call: TRBV21-1; j_call: TRBJ1-1; cdr3_nt: TGTGCCATCACAGGGTTGGACACTGAAGCTTTCTTT; cdr3_aa: CAITGLDTEAFF
d_call: .; clone_size: .; v_call: TRBV21-1; j_call: TRBJ2-2; cdr3_nt: TGTGCCAGCAGCTTCGGGACAGGGGTTCGGACCGGGGAGCTGTTTTTT; cdr3_aa: CASSFGTGVRTGELFF
d_call: .; clone_size: .; v_call: TRBV14; j_call: TRBJ2-3; cdr3_nt: TGTGCCAGCAGCCAAGGGAGACTATATACGCAGTATTTT; cdr3_aa: CASSQGRLYTQYF
d_call: .; clone_size: .; v_call: TRBV30; j_call: TRBJ1-2; cdr3_nt: TGTGCCTGGAGTCGGATGACAGGAAACTATGGCTACACCTTC; cdr3_aa: CAWSRMTGNYGYTF
d_call: .; clone_size: .; v_call: TRBV28; j_call: TRBJ2-3; cdr3_nt: TGTGCCAGCAGTTTACGGGGCAGCACAGATACGCAGTATTTT; cdr3_aa: CASSLRGSTDTQYF
d_call: .; clone_size: .; v_call: TRBV11-3; j_call: TRBJ2-3; cdr3_nt: TGTGCCAGCAGCTTCGTCGAGTCGGACAGTCGCACAGATACGCAGTATTTT; cdr3_aa: CASSFVESDSRTDTQYF
d_call: .; clone_size: .; v_call: TRBV7-9; j_call: TRBJ2-3; cdr3_nt: TGTGCCAGCAGCTCTAGCCCGGATACGCAGTATTTT; cdr3_aa: CASSSSPDTQYF
d_call: TRBD1; clone_size: .; v_call: TRBV4-1; j_call: TRBJ1-2; cdr3_nt: TGCGCCAGTGGACAGGGGTCCTATGGCTACACCTTC; cdr3_aa: CASGQGSYGYTF
d_call: .; clone_size: .; v_call: TRBV7-2; j_call: TRBJ2-5; cdr3_nt: TGTGCCAGCAGCTTCCGGCCGTTCAGGGAGACCCAGTACTTC; cdr3_aa: CASSFRPFRETQYF
d_call: TRBD1; clone_size: once; v_call: TRBV5-4; j_call: TRBJ1-3; cdr3_nt: TGTGCCAGCAGCTCCGGACAGGGGGCCAGAAACACCATATATTTT; cdr3_aa: CASSSGQGARNTIYF
d_call: TRBD2; clone_size: .; v_call: TRBV6-6; j_call: TRBJ2-7; cdr3_nt: TGTGCCAGCCTCTTGGATAGCGGGGTCTACGAGCAGTACTTC; cdr3_aa: CASLLDSGVYEQYF
d_call: .; clone_size: .; v_call: TRBV2; j_call: TRBJ2-6; cdr3_nt: TGTGCCAGCAGCATGGGGGCCACTGGGGCCAACGTCCTGACTTTC; cdr3_aa: CASSMGATGANVLTF
d_call: TRBD1; clone_size: .; v_call: TRBV28; j_call: TRBJ1-3; cdr3_nt: TGTGCCAGCAACCAGGGGGGGCTCGGAAACACCATATATTTT; cdr3_aa: CASNQGGLGNTIYF
d_call: .; clone_size: .; v_call: TRBV1; j_call: TRBJ1-2; cdr3_nt: TGCACCAGCAGCCAAGTAGTCCCCCTCGGGCGATACTATGGCTACACCTTC; cdr3_aa: CTSSQVVPLGRYYGYTF
d_call: .; clone_size: .; v_call: TRBV10-3; j_call: TRBJ1-6; cdr3_nt: TGTGCCATCAGTGAGACTGGGACCCCTTCACCCCTCCACTTT; cdr3_aa: CAISETGTPSPLHF
d_call: .; clone_size: .; v_call: TRBV9; j_call: TRBJ1-1; cdr3_nt: TGTGCCAGCAGCTTCTCCCCGGGGGGAGACAACACTGAAGCTTTCTTT; cdr3_aa: CASSFSPGGDNTEAFF
d_call: .; clone_size: .; v_call: TRBV7-8; j_call: TRBJ2-1; cdr3_nt: TGTGCCAGCAGCTTCCGCGGGGGCCGTTGGGATGAGCAGTTCTTC; cdr3_aa: CASSFRGGRWDEQFF
d_call: .; clone_size: .; v_call: TRBV2; j_call: TRBJ1-3; cdr3_nt: TGTGCCAGCAGTGAACGGGCGGATCTAGGAAACACCATATATTTT; cdr3_aa: CASSERADLGNTIYF
d_call: TRBD1; clone_size: .; v_call: TRBV10-3; j_call: TRBJ1-2; cdr3_nt: TGTGCCATCAGATCGGGACAGGGGTTTCTAAACTATGGCTACACCTTC; cdr3_aa: CAIRSGQGFLNYGYTF
d_call: .; clone_size: .; v_call: TRBV19; j_call: TRBJ2-2; cdr3_nt: TGTGCCAGTAGTATAGGGGACATTGTCGGGGAGCTGTTTTTT; cdr3_aa: CASSIGDIVGELFF
d_call: .; clone_size: .; v_call: TRBV12-2; j_call: TRBJ2-1; cdr3_nt: TGTGCAAGTCTGGTGGGGGGGCAAAATGAGCAGTTCTTC; cdr3_aa: CASLVGGQNEQFF
d_call: .; clone_size: .; v_call: TRBV4-1; j_call: TRBJ1-2; cdr3_nt: TGCGCCAGCAGCCAAATCCAAGTGATACGCTATGGCTACACCTTC; cdr3_aa: CASSQIQVIRYGYTF
d_call: .; clone_size: .; v_call: TRBV5-5; j_call: TRBJ1-6; cdr3_nt: TGTGCCAGCAGCTTAGTGGGTAATTCACCCCTCCACTTT; cdr3_aa: CASSLVGNSPLHF
d_call: TRBD1; clone_size: .; v_call: TRBV10-1; j_call: TRBJ2-2; cdr3_nt: TGCGCCAGCAGTAGGACAGGGCCCGGGGAGCTGTTTTTT; cdr3_aa: CASSRTGPGELFF
d_call: .; clone_size: .; v_call: TRBV7-2; j_call: TRBJ2-7; cdr3_nt: TGTGCCAGCAGCTCCTTAGCGACGCACGAGCAGTACTTC; cdr3_aa: CASSSLATHEQYF
d_call: TRBD1; clone_size: .; v_call: TRBV7-9; j_call: TRBJ1-1; cdr3_nt: TGTGCCAGCAGCCACCGACAGGGGGCTCTTCCTGAAGCTTTCTTT; cdr3_aa: CASSHRQGALPEAFF
d_call: .; clone_size: .; v_call: TRBV13; j_call: TRBJ2-5; cdr3_nt: TGTGCCAGCAGCTTAAGAGGGCGGGAGACCCAGTACTTC; cdr3_aa: CASSLRGRETQYF
d_call: .; clone_size: .; v_call: TRBV6-1; j_call: TRBJ1-4; cdr3_nt: TGTGCCAGCAGTGCCTACCTTGCAACTAATGAAAAACTGTTTTTT; cdr3_aa: CASSAYLATNEKLFF
d_call: .; clone_size: .; v_call: TRBV9; j_call: TRBJ2-1; cdr3_nt: TGTGCCAGCAGCGTAGGGAGTGTCCACAATGAGCAGTTCTTC; cdr3_aa: CASSVGSVHNEQFF